This T cell receptor (beta chain) was found in a study of identical twins. Whole-study results and caveats: Analyses of zero insertions could be partly confounded by invariant MAIT and iNKT cells.

TCRdb reprocessed the 5' RACE reads via MiXCR and lists one record per CDR3 protein. The repertoire holds hundreds of thousands of distinct CDR3 sequences, with 18% as singletons. Comments on this clonotype: The antigen is unknown.

The CDR3 totals 14 residues. CDR1 is SEHNR and CDR2 is FQNEAQ in the germline V gene (reference sequence). Trimming removed 5 bases from V and 2 bases from J, with 13 bases in between. The sample also formed part of further work on T cells expressing NK-cell markers. That work adds: Dominant NKG2C+ clonotype frequencies of about 1.0-8% of CD8+ T cells were measured in over five donors. HCMV specificity of expanded NKG2C+ T cell clones remained unclear.

Sequenced: PBMCs. The genes are TRBV7-9 and TRBJ2-7; the D gene is possibly TRBD1 (5 bases). The receptor was isolated from a woman in her late teens or twenties in good health. The CDR3, as DNA: TGTGCCAGCAGCCTGGCCAGGGTACCCTACGAGCAGTACTTC. Translation gives CASSLARVPYEQYF.